The 14 T cell receptor beta chains in this list originate from one sample, sequenced in a study of response to subunit inactivated influenza vaccine. TCRdb reprocessed the RT-PCR reads via MiXCR and lists one record per CDR3 protein. The table has roughly 500,000 distinct CDR3 sequences, around 25% seen once. Material: CD4+ T cells sorted from PBMCs, obtained 5 to 6 days after vaccination. These TCRs come from a man in his forties or fifties who received an inactivated influenza vaccine.

This chain connects TRBV7-2 to TRBJ1-1; no definite D call. The germline V gene has CDR1 SGHTA and CDR2 FQGNSA. V was cut by 0 bases and J by 1 base, with 6 bases left in between. This CDR3 is built from 14 residues. For the CDR3, the DNA is TGTGCCAGCAGCTTAGCGTGGGGGAACACTGAAGCTTTCTTT. Protein product: CASSLAWGNTEAFF. The whole variable domain, remainder taken from reference TRBV7-2 and TRBJ1-1, is GAGVSQSPSNKVTEKGKDVELRCDPISGHTALYWYRQSLGQGLEFLIYFQGNSAPDKSGLPSDRFSAERTGGSVSTLTIQRTQQEDSAVYLCASSLAWGNTEAFFGQGTRLTVV.

This clonotype was seen only once. The chain is built from TRBV12-3 or TRBV12-4 and TRBJ1-5; D possibly corresponds to TRBD1 (6 bases). CDR3 length: 15 amino acids. The V and J ends lost 1 base and 6 bases respectively, with 13 bases between them. The DNA for the CDR3 is TGTGCCAGCAGTTTAGGGTGGGGGCAGGTTCAGCCCCAGCATTTT. Its protein is CASSLGWGQVQPQHF.

This chain links TRBV4-2 with TRBJ2-1, with 12 bases identical to TRBD1. Per germline, CDR1 LGHNA and CDR2 YNFKEQ. The V and J ends lost 4 bases and 7 bases, in that order; junction bases with no gene match: 8. This CDR3 is 16 amino acids long. CDR3 nucleotides: TGTGCCAGCAGCCCTCAGGGGACAGGGGGCCTAAATGAGCAGTTCTTC. Translated: CASSPQGTGGLNEQFF.

CDR3: CASSLSPMGDIQYF. CDR3 in DNA: TGTGCCAGCAGTTTATCTCCGATGGGGGACATTCAGTACTTC. The chain links TRBV28 to TRBJ2-4; D tentatively fits TRBD1 or TRBD2 (5 bases each). This CDR3 is 14 amino acids long. V was pared by 1 base and J by 8 bases, with 12 bases between. Germline CDR1 reads MDHEN; CDR2 reads SYDVKM.

This clonotype has a count of ten or more. The rearrangement joins TRBV4-3 to TRBJ2-3, with TRBD2 matching 7 bases. Trimming took 0 bases from V and 7 from J; bases not matched to a gene: 10. Germline loops: CDR1 LGHNA, CDR2 YSLEER. There are 16 residues in the CDR3. The CDR3 loop reads CASSQDRGGSLNTQYF. The CDR3 DNA is TGCGCCAGCAGCCAAGATCGTGGCGGGAGTTTGAATACGCAGTATTTT.

The sample holds a few counts of this clonotype. The chain uses TRBV20-1 and TRBJ2-7; 14 positions match TRBD2. J lost 6 bases, V lost 0 bases, and 10 bases had no gene match. Germline CDR1 reads DFQATT; CDR2 reads SNEGSKA (reference sequence). The CDR3 loop spans 17 amino acids. The CDR3 reads CSARDLGLAGGWGEQYF. In DNA, the CDR3 is TGCAGTGCTAGAGACCTCGGACTAGCGGGAGGATGGGGCGAGCAGTACTTC.

In its sample, this clonotype was seen a few times. The rearrangement uses TRBV29-1 and TRBJ1-4; 8 bases line up with TRBD1. The CDR3 contains 13 residues. In germline, CDR1 is SQVTM, CDR2 ANQGSEA. V trimming: 7 bases; J trimming: 5 bases; junction bases outside the gene matches: 6. The CDR3 region has the DNA TGCAGCGCGAACAGGGGGTGGAATGAAAAACTGTTTTTT. Its translation: CSANRGWNEKLFF. Together with reference TRBV29-1 and TRBJ1-4, the CDR3 gives the full variable domain: SAVISQKPSRDICQRGTSLTIQCQVDSQVTMMFWYRQQPGQSLTLIATANQGSEATYESGFVIDKFPISRPNLTFSTLTVSNMSPEDSSIYLCSANRGWNEKLFFGSGTQLSVL.

The chain links TRBV3-1 to TRBJ2-7, with 9 bases that match TRBD1. The CDR3 has 15 amino acids. CDR1 and CDR2 from the germline V gene are LGHDT and YNNKEL (reference sequence). Trimming cost V 5 bases and J 4 bases; bases outside gene matches: 9. As DNA, the CDR3 is TGTGCCAGCAGCAAGTCGGGACAGGGCCGGTACGAGCAGTACTTC. Translation: CASSKSGQGRYEQYF.

The V gene is TRBV7-9, the J gene TRBJ1-1; D gene ambiguous. The CDR3 has 14 amino acids. Germline assignment: CDR1 SEHNR and CDR2 FQNEAQ (reference sequence). Trimming pared 7 bases from V and 4 bases from J, leaving 16 bases between. CDR3 in amino acids: CASTMFRGVTEAFF. The CDR3 DNA reads as TGTGCCAGCACAATGTTCCGGGGAGTCACTGAAGCTTTCTTT.

The genes are TRBV28 and TRBJ2-7; D is undetermined. Germline CDR1 and CDR2: MDHEN and SYDVKM. V lost 6 bases to trimming and J lost 7 bases, with 22 bases between them. The CDR3 spans 15 residues. For the CDR3, the DNA is TGTGCCAGCAGCCGCACCGATAGACACCTTAAGGAGCAGTACTTC. It specifies CASSRTDRHLKEQYF. The whole variable domain, remainder taken from reference TRBV28 and TRBJ2-7, is DVKVTQSSRYLVKRTGEKVFLECVQDMDHENMFWYRQDPGLGLRLIYFSYDVKMKEKGDIPEGYSVSREKKERFSLILESASTNQTSMYLCASSRTDRHLKEQYFGPGTRLTVT.

This clonotype was counted ten times or more. The chain links TRBV12-3 or TRBV12-4 to TRBJ1-6; no clear D. The ends were cut back, 6 bases at V and 9 bases at J, with 6 bases in the middle. The CDR3 contains 11 residues. CDR3 coding DNA: TGTGCCAGCAGCCGAGGTTCACCCCTCCACTTT. Translated: CASSRGSPLHF.

This clonotype turned up a few times. The chain couples TRBV10-1 to TRBJ2-3; 10 nucleotides line up with TRBD1. J lost 5 bases, V lost 6 bases, and 5 bases had no gene match. Germline values: CDR1 WNHNN, CDR2 SYGVQD (reference sequence). The CDR3 runs to 14 residues. DNA for the CDR3: TGCGCCAGCAGCGGGACAGGGGAGGGAGATACGCAGTATTTT. Translation: CASSGTGEGDTQYF.

This clonotype has just a few counts. The chain carries TRBV4-3 and TRBJ1-4; D is unresolved. CDR1 is LGHNA and CDR2 is YSLEER in the germline V gene. Trimming removed 0 bases at V and 14 bases at J, with 19 bases between. The CDR3 extends over 15 amino acids. The CDR3 DNA is TGCGCCAGCAGCCAAGAATACCGGGCCTCTGTAGGGCTGTTTTTT. Amino acid sequence: CASSQEYRASVGLFF.

This clonotype showed up just a few times. The rearrangement joins TRBV24-1 to TRBJ2-7, with D hard to call. This CDR3 is 15 amino acids long. The V and J ends lost 4 bases and 2 bases respectively, with 14 bases between them. Looked up from germline, CDR1 is KGHDR and CDR2 is SFDVKD. The CDR3 DNA reads as TGTGCCACCAGTGAAACCCAGGAAAATACCTACGAGCAGTACTTC. Its protein product is CATSETQENTYEQYF.